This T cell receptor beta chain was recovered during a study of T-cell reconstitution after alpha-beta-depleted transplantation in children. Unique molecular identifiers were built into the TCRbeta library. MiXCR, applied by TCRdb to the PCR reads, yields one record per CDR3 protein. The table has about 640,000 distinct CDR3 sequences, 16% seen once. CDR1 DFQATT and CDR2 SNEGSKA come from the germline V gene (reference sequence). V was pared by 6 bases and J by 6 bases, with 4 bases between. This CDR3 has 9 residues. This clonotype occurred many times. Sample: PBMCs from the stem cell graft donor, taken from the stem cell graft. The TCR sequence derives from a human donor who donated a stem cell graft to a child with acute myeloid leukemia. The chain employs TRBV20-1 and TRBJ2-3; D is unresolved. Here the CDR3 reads CSARDTQYF. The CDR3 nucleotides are TGCAGTGCCCGGGATACGCAGTATTTT.